The 6 T cell receptor beta chains below were found in one sample sequenced in a study of long-term antiretroviral therapy in people with HIV. Investigators performed immunoSEQ version v3.0 at survey level. Profiling relied on immunoSEQ multiplex PCR, and the TCRdb table lists in-frame clones only, not all of them. Among tens of thousands of clones, around four fifths were seen once, and the ten largest hold under 15%. Sequencing used unsorted PBMCs, obtained 0.3 years after starting antiretroviral therapy. The origin of the receptors is a man aged 18-30 years with HIV.

The rearrangement links TRBV7-8 to TRBJ2-3; the match to TRBD2 covers 13 bases. Losses at the gene ends were 1 base for V and 5 bases for J; bases not matched to a gene: 6. This CDR3 has 17 residues. In germline, CDR1 is SGHVS, CDR2 FQNEAQ. The CDR3 spells CASSLDLRLAGGDTQYF. As DNA, the CDR3 is TGTGCCAGCAGCTTAGACCTAAGACTAGCGGGAGGAGATACGCAGTATTTT.

J is TRBJ2-7 and V is TRBV5-4, with a tentative D call TRBD1 (6 bases). Trimming left V 0 bases short and J 3 bases short, with 13 bases between. The CDR3 covers 15 residues. CDR1 is SGHNT and CDR2 is YYREEE in the germline V gene (reference sequence). CDR3 DNA sequence: TGTGCCAGCAGCTTGGCAGGGGACCCATTCTACGAGCAGTACTTC. Encoded protein: CASSLAGDPFYEQYF.

The V call is TRBV7-9, the J call TRBJ2-1, with TRBD2 matching 13 bases. This CDR3 comprises 16 residues. V shed 3 bases and J 8 bases; nucleotides not matched to a gene: 7. Germline V gene lookup returns CDR1 SEHNR and CDR2 FQNEAQ (reference sequence). The CDR3 nucleotides are TGTGCCAGCAGCTTGTGGACTAGCGGGGGCTCTGATGAGCAGTTCTTC. The encoded protein is CASSLWTSGGSDEQFF. The variable domain in full, with the rest retrieved from reference TRBV7-9 and TRBJ2-1, is DTGVSQNPRHKITKRGQNVTFRCDPISEHNRLYWYRQTLGQGPEFLTYFQNEAQLEKSRLLSDRFSAERPKGSFSTLEIQRTEQGDSAMYLCASSLWTSGGSDEQFFGPGTRLTVL.

This sequence joins TRBV5-5 and TRBJ2-7; 8 bases are shared with TRBD2. The germline V gene has CDR1 SGHKS and CDR2 YYEKEE (reference sequence). The CDR3 sequence is 14 residues long. Trimming took 3 bases from V and 4 from J; bases not matched to a gene: 6. CDR3 DNA: TGTGCCAGCAGCTATTGGAGCGGGGGTTACGAGCAGTACTTC. This gives the protein CASSYWSGGYEQYF. Supplemented by reference TRBV5-5 and TRBJ2-7, the full variable domain reads DAGVTQSPTHLIKTRGQQVTLRCSPISGHKSVSWYQQVLGQGPQFIFQYYEKEERGRGNFPDRFSARQFPNYSSELNVNALLLGDSALYLCASSYWSGGYEQYFGPGTRLTVT.

This clone was counted a few times. V gene TRBV6-1 combines with J gene TRBJ1-5; no firm D call. Germline CDR1 reads MNHNS; CDR2 reads SASEGT. This CDR3 is 13 amino acids long. Trimming left V 1 base short and J 7 bases short, with 8 bases between. The CDR3 DNA reads as TGTGCCAGCAGTGAAGAGGAGGGCCAGCCCCAGCATTTT. Its protein is CASSEEEGQPQHF.

This CDR3 reads CASRGQGDTEAFF. CDR3 sequence (DNA): TGTGCCAGCAGAGGACAGGGGGATACTGAAGCTTTCTTT. The J gene is TRBJ1-1, the V gene TRBV2; 10 bases agree with TRBD1. V was pared by 6 bases and J by 5 bases, with 3 bases of the junction left unmatched. The CDR3 extends over 13 amino acids. The germline gives CDR1 SNHLY, CDR2 FYNNEI.